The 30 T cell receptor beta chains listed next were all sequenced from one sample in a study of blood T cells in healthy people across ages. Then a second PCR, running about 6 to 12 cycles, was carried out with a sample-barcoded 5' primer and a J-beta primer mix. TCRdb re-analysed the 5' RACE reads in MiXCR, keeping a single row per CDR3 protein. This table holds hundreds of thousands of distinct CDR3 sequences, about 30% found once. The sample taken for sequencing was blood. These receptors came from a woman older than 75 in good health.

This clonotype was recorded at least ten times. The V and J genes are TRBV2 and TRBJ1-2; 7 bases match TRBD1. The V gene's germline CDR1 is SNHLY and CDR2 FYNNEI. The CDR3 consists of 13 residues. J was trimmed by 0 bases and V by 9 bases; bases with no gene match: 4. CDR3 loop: CASDREANYGYTF. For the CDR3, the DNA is TGTGCCAGTGACAGGGAGGCTAACTATGGCTACACCTTC.

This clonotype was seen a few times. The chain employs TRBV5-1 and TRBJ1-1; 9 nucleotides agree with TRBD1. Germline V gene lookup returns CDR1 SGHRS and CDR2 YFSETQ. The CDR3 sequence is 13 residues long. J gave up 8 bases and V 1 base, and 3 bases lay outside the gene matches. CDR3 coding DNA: TGCGCCAGCAGCTTGAGGACAGGGGAAGAAGCTTTCTTT. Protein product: CASSLRTGEEAFF.

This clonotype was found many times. The CDR3, as DNA: TGTGCCAGCAGTCCTGACTCCGGCGGGGGGACGCAGTATTTT. Its protein is CASSPDSGGGTQYF. This chain connects TRBV27 to TRBJ2-3, with 8 bases identical to TRBD2. Trimming took 5 bases from V and 9 from J; bases not matched to a gene: 10. This CDR3 is 14 amino acids long. From germline, CDR1 is MNHEY and CDR2 SMNVEV (reference sequence).

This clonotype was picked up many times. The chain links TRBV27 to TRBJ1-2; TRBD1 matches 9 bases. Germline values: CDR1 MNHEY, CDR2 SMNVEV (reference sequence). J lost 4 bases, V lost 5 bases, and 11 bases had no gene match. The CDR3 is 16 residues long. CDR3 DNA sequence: TGTGCCAGCAGTCCAACAGGGGGCGGATTTAGCTATGGCTACACCTTC. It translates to CASSPTGGGFSYGYTF.

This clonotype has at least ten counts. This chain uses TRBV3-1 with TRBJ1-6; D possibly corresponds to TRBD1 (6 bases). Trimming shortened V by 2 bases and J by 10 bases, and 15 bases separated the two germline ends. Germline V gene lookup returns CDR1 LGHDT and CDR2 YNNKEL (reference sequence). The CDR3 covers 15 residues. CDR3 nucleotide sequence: TGTGCCAGCAGCCAACACGGGACACCTCAATCACCCCTCCACTTT. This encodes CASSQHGTPQSPLHF.

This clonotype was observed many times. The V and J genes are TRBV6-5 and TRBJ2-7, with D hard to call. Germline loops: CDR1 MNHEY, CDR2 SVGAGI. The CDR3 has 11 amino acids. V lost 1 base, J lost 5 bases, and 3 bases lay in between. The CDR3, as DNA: TGTGCCAGCAGTTACTTACACGAGCAGTACTTC. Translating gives CASSYLHEQYF.

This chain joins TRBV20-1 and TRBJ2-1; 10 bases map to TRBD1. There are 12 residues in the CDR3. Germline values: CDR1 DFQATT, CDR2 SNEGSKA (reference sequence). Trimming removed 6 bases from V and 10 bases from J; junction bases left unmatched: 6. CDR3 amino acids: CSARQGAREQFF. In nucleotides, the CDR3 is TGCAGTGCAAGACAGGGGGCAAGAGAGCAGTTCTTC.

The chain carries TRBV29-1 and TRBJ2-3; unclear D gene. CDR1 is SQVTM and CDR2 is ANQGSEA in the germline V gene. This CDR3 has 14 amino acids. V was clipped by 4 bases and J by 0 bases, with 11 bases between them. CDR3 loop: CSVVKAGSTDTQYF. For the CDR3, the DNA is TGCAGCGTTGTCAAGGCAGGCAGCACAGATACGCAGTATTTT.

The CDR3: CVTRQGTNEKLFF. The CDR3 nucleotides are TGTGTCACCCGACAGGGAACTAATGAAAAACTGTTTTTT. V gene TRBV19 combines with J gene TRBJ1-4; 7 positions match TRBD1. Germline-derived CDR1 and CDR2 are LNHDA and SQIVND (reference sequence). CDR3 length: 13 residues.

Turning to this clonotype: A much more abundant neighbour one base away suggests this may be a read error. CDR3 residues: CASRYVRSDTQYF. The CDR3 DNA reads as TGTGCCAGCAGGTACGTCAGATCCGATACGCAGTATTTT. V and J are TRBV6-5 and TRBJ2-3; the D is unclear. V lost 6 bases, J lost 6 bases, and 13 bases lay in between. CDR1 is MNHEY and CDR2 is SVGAGI in the germline V gene. CDR3 length: 13 amino acids.

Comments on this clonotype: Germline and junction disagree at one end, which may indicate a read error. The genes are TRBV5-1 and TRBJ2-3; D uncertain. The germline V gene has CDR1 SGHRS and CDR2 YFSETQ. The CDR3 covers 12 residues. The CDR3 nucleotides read TGCGACAGCAGCGCCAGCTTAGATACGCAGTATTTT. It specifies CDSSASLDTQYF.

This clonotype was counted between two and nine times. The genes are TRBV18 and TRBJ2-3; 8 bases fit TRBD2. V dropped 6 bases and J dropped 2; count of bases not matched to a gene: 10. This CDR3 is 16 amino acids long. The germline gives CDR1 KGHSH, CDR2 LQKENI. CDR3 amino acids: CASSPDQAGVTDTQYF. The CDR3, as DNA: TGTGCCAGCTCCCCGGATCAAGCGGGGGTCACAGATACGCAGTATTTT. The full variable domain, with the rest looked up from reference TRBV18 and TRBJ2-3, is NAGVMQNPRHLVRRRGQEARLRCSPMKGHSHVYWYRQLPEEGLKFMVYLQKENIIDESGMPKERFSAEFPKEGPSILRIQQVVRGDSAAYFCASSPDQAGVTDTQYFGPGTRLTVL.

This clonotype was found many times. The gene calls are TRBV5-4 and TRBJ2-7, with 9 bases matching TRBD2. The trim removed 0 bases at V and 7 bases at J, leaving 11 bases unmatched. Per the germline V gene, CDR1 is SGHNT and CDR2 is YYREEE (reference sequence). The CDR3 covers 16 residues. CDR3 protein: CASSLGGGGVPYEQYF. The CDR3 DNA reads TGTGCCAGCAGCTTGGGAGGCGGGGGGGTCCCATATGAGCAGTACTTC.

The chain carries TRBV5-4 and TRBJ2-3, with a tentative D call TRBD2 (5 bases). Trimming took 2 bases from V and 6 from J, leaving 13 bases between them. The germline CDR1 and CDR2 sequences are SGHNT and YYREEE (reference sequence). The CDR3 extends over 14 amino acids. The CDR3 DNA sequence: TGTGCCAGCAGCTTAGGGAGCATATGGGATACGCAGTATTTT. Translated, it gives CASSLGSIWDTQYF.

CDR3: CASSESKRPNQPQHF. The CDR3 bases are TGCGCCAGCAGTGAGTCGAAAAGGCCCAATCAGCCCCAGCATTTT. The rearrangement uses TRBV10-2 and TRBJ1-5; D remains ambiguous. This CDR3 is built from 15 residues. V lost 0 bases and J 3 bases, leaving 9 bases between the germline ends. From germline, CDR1 is WSHSY and CDR2 SAAADI.

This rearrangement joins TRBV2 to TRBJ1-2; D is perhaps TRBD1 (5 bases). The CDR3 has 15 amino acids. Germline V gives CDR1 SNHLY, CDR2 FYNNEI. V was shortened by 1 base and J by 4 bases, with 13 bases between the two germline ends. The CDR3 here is CASSEGGGTTYGYTF. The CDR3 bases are TGTGCCAGCAGTGAAGGGGGAGGGACCACCTATGGCTACACCTTC. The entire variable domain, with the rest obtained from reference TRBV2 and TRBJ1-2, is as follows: EPEVTQTPSHQVTQMGQEVILRCVPISNHLYFYWYRQILGQKVEFLVSFYNNEISEKSEIFDDQFSVERPDGSNFTLKIRSTKLEDSAMYFCASSEGGGTTYGYTFGSGTRLTVV.

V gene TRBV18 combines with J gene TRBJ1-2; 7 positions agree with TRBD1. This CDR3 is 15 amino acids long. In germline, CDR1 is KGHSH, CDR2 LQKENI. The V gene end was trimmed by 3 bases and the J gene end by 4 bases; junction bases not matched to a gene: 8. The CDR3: CASSPKTGPSYGYTF. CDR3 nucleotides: TGTGCCAGCTCACCGAAGACAGGGCCCTCCTATGGCTACACCTTC.

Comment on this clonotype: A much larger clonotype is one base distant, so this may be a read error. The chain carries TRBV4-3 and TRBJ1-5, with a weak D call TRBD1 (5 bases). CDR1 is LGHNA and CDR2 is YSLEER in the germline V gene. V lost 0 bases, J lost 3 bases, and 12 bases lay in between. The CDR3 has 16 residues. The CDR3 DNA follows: TGCGCCAGCAGCCAAGAGGCAGGGTCTAACAATCAGCCCCAGCATTTT. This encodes CASSQEAGSNNQPQHF.

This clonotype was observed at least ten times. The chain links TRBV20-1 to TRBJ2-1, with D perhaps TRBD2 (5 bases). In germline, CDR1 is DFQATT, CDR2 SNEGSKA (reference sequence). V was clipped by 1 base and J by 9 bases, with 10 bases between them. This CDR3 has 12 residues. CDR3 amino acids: CSARGEPAEQFF. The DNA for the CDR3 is TGCAGTGCTAGAGGGGAGCCTGCTGAGCAGTTCTTC.

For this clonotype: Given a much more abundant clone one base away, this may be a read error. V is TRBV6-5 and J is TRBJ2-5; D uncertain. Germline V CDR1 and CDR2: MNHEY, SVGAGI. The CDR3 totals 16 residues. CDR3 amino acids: CVSSYSSASKGETQYF. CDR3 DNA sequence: TGTGTCAGCAGTTACTCGTCGGCTTCTAAAGGGGAGACCCAGTACTTC.

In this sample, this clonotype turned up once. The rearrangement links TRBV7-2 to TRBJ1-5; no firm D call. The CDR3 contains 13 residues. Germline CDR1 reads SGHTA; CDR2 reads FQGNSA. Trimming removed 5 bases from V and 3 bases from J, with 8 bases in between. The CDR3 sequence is CASSEELNQPQHF. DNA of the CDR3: TGTGCCAGCAGCGAGGAACTCAATCAGCCCCAGCATTTT.

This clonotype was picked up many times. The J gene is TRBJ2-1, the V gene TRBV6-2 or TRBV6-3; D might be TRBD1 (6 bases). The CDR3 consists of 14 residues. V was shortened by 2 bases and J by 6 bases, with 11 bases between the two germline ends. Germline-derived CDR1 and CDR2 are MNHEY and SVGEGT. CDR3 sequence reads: CASSYGTLVNEQFF. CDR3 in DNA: TGTGCCAGCAGTTACGGGACACTAGTCAATGAGCAGTTCTTC.

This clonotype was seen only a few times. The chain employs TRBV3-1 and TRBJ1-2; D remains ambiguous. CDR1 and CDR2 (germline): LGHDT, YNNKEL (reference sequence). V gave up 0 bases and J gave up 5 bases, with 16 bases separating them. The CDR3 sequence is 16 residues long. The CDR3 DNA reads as TGTGCCAGCAGCCAAGATCACGCAGAAAGATGGTATGGCTACACCTTC. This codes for CASSQDHAERWYGYTF.

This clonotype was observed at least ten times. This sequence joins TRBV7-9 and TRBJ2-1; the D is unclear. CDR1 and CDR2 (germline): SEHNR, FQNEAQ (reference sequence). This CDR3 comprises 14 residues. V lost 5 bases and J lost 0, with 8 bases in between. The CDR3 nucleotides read TGTGCCAGCAGCCCCGAAACCTCCTACAATGAGCAGTTCTTC. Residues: CASSPETSYNEQFF.

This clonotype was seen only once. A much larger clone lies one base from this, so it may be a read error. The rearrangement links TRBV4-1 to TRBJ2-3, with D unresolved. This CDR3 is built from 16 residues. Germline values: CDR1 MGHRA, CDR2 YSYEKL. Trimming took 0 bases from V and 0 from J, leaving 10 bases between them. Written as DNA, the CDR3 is TGCGCCAGCAGCCAAGAGGCTATCCCTAGCACAGATACGCAGTATTTT. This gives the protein CASSQEAIPSTDTQYF.

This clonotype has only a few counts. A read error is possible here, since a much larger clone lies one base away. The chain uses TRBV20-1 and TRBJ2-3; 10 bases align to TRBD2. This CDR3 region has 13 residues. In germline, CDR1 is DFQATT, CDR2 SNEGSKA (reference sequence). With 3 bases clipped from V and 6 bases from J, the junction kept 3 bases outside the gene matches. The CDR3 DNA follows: TGCAGTGCTAGTAGCGGGGGGCGCGATACGCAGTATTTT. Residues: CSASSGGRDTQYF.

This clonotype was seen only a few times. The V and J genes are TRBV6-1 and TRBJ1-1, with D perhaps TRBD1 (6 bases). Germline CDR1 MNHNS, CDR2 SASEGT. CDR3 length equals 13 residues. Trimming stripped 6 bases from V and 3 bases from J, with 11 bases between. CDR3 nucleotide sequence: TGTGCCAGCAGGAGGGGGTATGACACTGAAGCTTTCTTT. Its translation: CASRRGYDTEAFF.

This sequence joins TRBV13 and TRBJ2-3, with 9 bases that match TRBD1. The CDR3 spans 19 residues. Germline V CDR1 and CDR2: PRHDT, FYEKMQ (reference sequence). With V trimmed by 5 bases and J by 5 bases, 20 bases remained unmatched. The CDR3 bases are TGTGCCAGCAGCACCCCTCGCTCCGGGACAGGGTCGGAGATAGATACGCAGTATTTT. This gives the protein CASSTPRSGTGSEIDTQYF.

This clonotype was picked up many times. The CDR3 region is CASSLVGVRGGHSTDTQYF. The CDR3 nucleotides read TGTGCCAGCAGCTTAGTAGGAGTGCGCGGGGGACATAGCACAGATACGCAGTATTTT. This rearrangement joins TRBV7-9 to TRBJ2-3; TRBD2 is a possible D gene (7 bases). This CDR3 has 19 residues. CDR1 and CDR2 (germline): SEHNR, FQNEAQ (reference sequence). Trimming removed 1 base from V and 0 bases from J, with 20 bases in between.

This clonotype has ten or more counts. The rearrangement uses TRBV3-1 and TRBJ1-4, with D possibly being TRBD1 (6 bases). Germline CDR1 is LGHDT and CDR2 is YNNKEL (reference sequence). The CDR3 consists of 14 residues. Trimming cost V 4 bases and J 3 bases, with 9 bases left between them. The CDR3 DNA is TGTGCCAGCAGCCGGACAGTGCCTAATGAAAAACTGTTTTTT. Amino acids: CASSRTVPNEKLFF. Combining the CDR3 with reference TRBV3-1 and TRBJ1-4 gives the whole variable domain DTAVSQTPKYLVTQMGNDKSIKCEQNLGHDTMYWYKQDSKKFLKIMFSYNNKELIINETVPNRFSPKSPDKAHLNLHINSLELGDSAVYFCASSRTVPNEKLFFGSGTQLSVL.